This T cell receptor (beta chain) was documented in a study of blood T cell repertoires in COVID-19. Looking at the study overall: Italy, Spain and the United States were the sources of the convalescent and acute COVID-19 samples. Nucleic acid was either cDNA or gDNA, and it came from T cells, B-cell-depleted T cells, or PBMCs.

Recruited during active infection, patients (from Seattle) were subsequently followed longitudinally. Generated by immunoSEQ multiplex PCR, the TCRdb table keeps only in-frame clones and is missing some. Of roughly 350,000 clones listed, about nine tenths were seen once; the top ten hold roughly 6.6%. The sequenced sample consisted of peripheral blood. The TCR originated in an older woman with COVID-19, enrolled during active disease.

DNA for the CDR3: TGTGCCAGCTCACCAATGGGACAGGGGGCAGGTCAGCCCCAGCATTTT. Translation gives CASSPMGQGAGQPQHF. The chain combines TRBV18 with TRBJ1-5; 12 bases are shared with TRBD1. This CDR3 comprises 16 residues. Per the germline V gene, CDR1 is KGHSH and CDR2 is LQKENI. With V trimmed by 2 bases and J by 6 bases, 5 bases remained unmatched.